This T cell receptor beta chain came from a study of graft-versus-host responses after intestinal transplantation. The CDR3 consists of 15 residues. Germline values: CDR1 SNHLY, CDR2 FYNNEI. V gave up 7 bases and J gave up 4 bases, with 17 bases separating them. Method: immunoSEQ multiplex PCR; TCRdb's copy keeps in-frame clones and lacks some. Of around 120,000 clones in the sample, 85% to 95% were seen once. This clone appeared once. The antigen remains undetermined. This receptor was identified in a human donor who received an intestinal transplant. Sample: unstimulated CD8+ T cells sorted from spleen or lymph node cells, taken before intestinal transplant. The J gene is TRBJ2-1, the V gene TRBV2; D gene ambiguous. The CDR3 coding sequence is TGTGCCAGCACCCCCCTAGAGGCCTCTTACAATGAGCAGTTCTTC. Residues: CASTPLEASYNEQFF.